The 18 T cell receptor beta chains reported below all come from one sample, sequenced in a study of cytomegalovirus exposure and HLA in healthy donors. 60 Vbeta and 13 Jbeta primers were used in PCR. The protocol was immunoSEQ multiplex PCR, while the TCRdb copy is restricted to in-frame clones and leaves out a portion. The sample yields roughly 150,000 clones, roughly 80% seen once. The sequenced sample was PBMCs. Every receptor here comes from a man aged 18 to 35 in good health and CMV-seropositive.

This rearrangement joins TRBV15 to TRBJ2-7; 7 bases are shared with TRBD1. Germline V gives CDR1 LNHNV, CDR2 YYDKDF (reference sequence). The length of the CDR3 is 15 residues. The J segment lost 4 bases and the V segment lost 8 bases, leaving 14 bases of the junction unmatched. In DNA form, the CDR3 reads TGTGCCACCTCAAGCAGACAGGGATTAAGGTACGAGCAGTACTTC. Residues: CATSSRQGLRYEQYF. The whole variable domain, filled in from reference TRBV15 and TRBJ2-7, reads DAMVIQNPRYQVTQFGKPVTLSCSQTLNHNVMYWYQQKSSQAPKLLFHYYDKDFNNEADTPDNFQSRRPNTSFCFLDIRSPGLGDTAMYLCATSSRQGLRYEQYFGPGTRLTVT.

This clone was detected only once. The V gene is TRBV2, the J gene TRBJ2-7; TRBD2 matches at 9 bases. The V gene end was trimmed by 7 bases and the J gene end by 3 bases; junction bases not matched to a gene: 10. Germline assignment: CDR1 SNHLY and CDR2 FYNNEI. This CDR3 is 15 amino acids long. CDR3 bases: TGTGCCAGCAATCCCGCCGGGACTAGCAGCTACGAGCAGTACTTC. Its protein is CASNPAGTSSYEQYF.

The chain links TRBV11-1 to TRBJ2-7; D is perhaps TRBD1 (6 bases). CDR1 SGHAT and CDR2 FQDESV come from the germline V gene (reference sequence). The CDR3 loop spans 17 amino acids. Trimming shortened V by 0 bases and J by 0 bases, and 15 bases separated the two germline ends. In DNA form, the CDR3 reads TGTGCCAGCAGCTTAGCGATGACAGGCCGAAGCTCCTACGAGCAGTACTTC. Protein sequence: CASSLAMTGRSSYEQYF. The full variable domain, rest sourced from reference TRBV11-1 and TRBJ2-7, is EAEVAQSPRYKITEKSQAVAFWCDPISGHATLYWYRQILGQGPELLVQFQDESVVDDSQLPKDRFSAERLKGVDSTLKIQPAELGDSAMYLCASSLAMTGRSSYEQYFGPGTRLTVT.

The chain joins TRBV2 to TRBJ2-1, with D possibly being TRBD2 (5 bases). The CDR3 consists of 15 residues. V lost 6 bases to trimming and J lost 0 bases, with 12 bases between them. Germline V gene sequence: CDR1 SNHLY, CDR2 FYNNEI. The CDR3 nucleotides read TGTGCCAGCAGGGGTTATAGCGACTCCTACAATGAGCAGTTCTTC. This codes for CASRGYSDSYNEQFF. Combining the CDR3 with reference TRBV2 and TRBJ2-1 gives the whole variable domain EPEVTQTPSHQVTQMGQEVILRCVPISNHLYFYWYRQILGQKVEFLVSFYNNEISEKSEIFDDQFSVERPDGSNFTLKIRSTKLEDSAMYFCASRGYSDSYNEQFFGPGTRLTVL.

This clone was detected only a few times. The chain links TRBV30 to TRBJ1-2; D may be TRBD1 (5 bases). Trimming cost V 0 bases and J 6 bases, with 17 bases left between them. CDR1 and CDR2 (germline): GTSNPN, SVGIG (reference sequence). There are 15 residues in the CDR3. The CDR3 region has the DNA TGTGCCTGGAGTGTACGTCGGGGGGGGATCGATGGCTACACCTTC. Translating it yields CAWSVRRGGIDGYTF.

The rearrangement uses TRBV2 and TRBJ2-1; D gene uncertain. The ends were cut back, 5 bases at V and 0 bases at J, with 8 bases in the middle. This CDR3 spans 14 amino acids. CDR1 is SNHLY and CDR2 is FYNNEI in the germline V gene. CDR3 region: CASSLISSYNEQFF. The CDR3 nucleotides read TGTGCCAGCAGTCTCATTAGCTCCTACAATGAGCAGTTCTTC.

In its sample, this clone was seen a few times. V gene TRBV5-5 combines with J gene TRBJ2-7; maybe TRBD1 (6 bases). Trimming left V 3 bases short and J 0 bases short, with 16 bases between. This CDR3 comprises 16 residues. Germline CDR1 and CDR2: SGHKS and YYEKEE (reference sequence). CDR3 amino acids: CASSSPPRGSSYEQYF. The CDR3 coding sequence is TGTGCCAGCAGCTCACCTCCCAGGGGAAGCTCCTACGAGCAGTACTTC.

This clone showed up just a few times. V usage is TRBV10-3 and J usage is TRBJ1-4; D is undetermined. CDR1 is ENHRY, CDR2 SYGVKD, per germline. This CDR3 contains 12 residues. The V gene lost 2 bases and the J gene lost 6 bases, with 4 bases spanning the gap. CDR3 region: CAISETDEKLFF. CDR3 nucleotide sequence: TGTGCCATCAGTGAGACAGATGAAAAACTGTTTTTT.

This clone occurred a few times. V is TRBV6-1 and J is TRBJ1-4, with 7 bases identical to TRBD1. After removal of 3 bases from V and 5 bases from J, the junction contained 3 bases not matched to a gene. This CDR3 is 14 amino acids long. Germline CDR1 MNHNS, CDR2 SASEGT. The CDR3 here is CASSDPTGNEKLFF. CDR3 DNA sequence: TGTGCCAGCAGTGACCCGACAGGGAATGAAAAACTGTTTTTT.

This chain uses TRBV6-4 with TRBJ2-1; 9 bases map to TRBD2. Losses at the gene ends were 5 bases for V and 5 bases for J; bases not matched to a gene: 7. This CDR3 contains 15 residues. Per the germline V gene, CDR1 is MRHNA and CDR2 is SNTAGT. The CDR3 DNA is TGTGCCAGCAGTCATACTAGCGGGCCAAACAATGAGCAGTTCTTC. This codes for CASSHTSGPNNEQFF.

The V gene is TRBV27, the J gene TRBJ2-7; 9 nucleotides line up with TRBD2. This CDR3 spans 15 amino acids. Germline V lookup: CDR1 MNHEY, CDR2 SMNVEV (reference sequence). With 4 bases clipped from V and 3 bases from J, the junction kept 7 bases outside the gene matches. The CDR3 here is CASSSPLAGGYEQYF. CDR3 bases: TGTGCCAGCAGTTCCCCACTAGCGGGTGGCTACGAGCAGTACTTC.

This chain connects TRBV5-4 to TRBJ2-7; 7 bases are a match to TRBD1. V shed 4 bases and J 4 bases; nucleotides not matched to a gene: 5. The CDR3 runs to 13 residues. In germline, CDR1 is SGHNT, CDR2 YYREEE (reference sequence). CDR3: CASSPGQRYEQYF. CDR3 in DNA: TGTGCCAGCAGCCCGGGACAGAGGTACGAGCAGTACTTC.

This chain uses TRBV19 with TRBJ1-1; D gene unclear. Per germline, CDR1 LNHDA and CDR2 SQIVND (reference sequence). Deletions cut 5 bases from V and 5 bases from J, with 15 bases between. The CDR3 totals 14 residues. In nucleotides, the CDR3 is TGTGCCAGTAGTCCCTCCGTCGGGGTAACTGAAGCTTTCTTT. This encodes CASSPSVGVTEAFF.

The chain joins TRBV7-2 to TRBJ2-7, with 11 bases matching TRBD2. V was clipped by 1 base and J by 4 bases; unmatched bases: 6. The CDR3 extends over 16 amino acids. CDR1 SGHTA and CDR2 FQGNSA come from the germline V gene. For the CDR3, the DNA is TGTGCCAGCAGCTTAGGTTTTACTAGCGGGAGATACGAGCAGTACTTC. Translated, it gives CASSLGFTSGRYEQYF.

The chain joins TRBV5-4 to TRBJ2-7; 7 bases map to TRBD2. V lost 3 bases to trimming and J lost 3 bases; unmatched junction nucleotides: 9. Germline CDR1 is SGHNT and CDR2 is YYREEE (reference sequence). This CDR3 spans 15 amino acids. The CDR3 DNA reads as TGTGCCAGCAGCTCCACCGGGACTACCCTCTACGAGCAGTACTTC. Amino acids: CASSSTGTTLYEQYF.

The chain employs TRBV6-5 and TRBJ2-1; D gene ambiguous. V was clipped by 5 bases and J by 9 bases, with 5 bases between them. The CDR3 contains 10 residues. CDR1 and CDR2 (germline): MNHEY, SVGAGI. The CDR3 sequence: CASSVSEQFF. The CDR3 nucleotides read TGTGCCAGCAGTGTCTCTGAGCAGTTCTTC.

The CDR3 protein is CATSEGGSRREQYF. CDR3 nucleotide sequence: TGTGCCACCTCTGAGGGTGGTAGCCGGAGGGAGCAGTACTTC. The chain recombines TRBV15 with TRBJ2-7; D is possibly TRBD2 (5 bases). The CDR3 loop spans 14 amino acids. Germline values: CDR1 LNHNV, CDR2 YYDKDF (reference sequence). Trimming cost V 8 bases and J 7 bases, with 21 bases left between them.

V is TRBV2 and J is TRBJ1-5, with D perhaps matching TRBD1 (5 bases). V lost 6 bases to trimming and J lost 3 bases, with 9 bases between them. Per germline, CDR1 SNHLY and CDR2 FYNNEI. This CDR3 is built from 13 residues. The CDR3 nucleotides are TGTGCCAGCAGACCAGGGCACAATCAGCCCCAGCATTTT. Translating it yields CASRPGHNQPQHF.